This is a list of T cell receptor beta chains from one sample in a study of blood T cell repertoires in COVID-19. The assay was immunoSEQ multiplex PCR, and TCRdb's table has in-frame clones only and misses some. Among roughly 250,000 clones listed, over 75% were seen once. The sample taken for sequencing was peripheral blood. The receptors were sampled from a human donor in a cohort sampled during active COVID-19. Both conserved end residues are part of each CDR3. D genes are given only for firm matches. Rows give clone size only sometimes, using once, few, many, or a class for an expanded clone.

13	TRBV7-9	TRBD1	.	TRBJ1-1	TGTGCCAGCAGTCCGGACAGGGTCGGTGAAGCTTTCTTT	CASSPDRVGEAFF
13	TRBV5-1	.	.	TRBJ2-7	TGCGCCAGCAGCGTCAGGGTAAACTACGAGCAGTACTTC	CASSVRVNYEQYF
16	TRBV11-2	.	.	TRBJ2-2	TGTGCCAGCAGCTTGTCTACAGGGAGGGACACCGGGGAGCTGTTTTTT	CASSLSTGRDTGELFF
13	TRBV11-2	.	.	TRBJ2-7	TGTGCCAGCAGCTCCCGGAGCCTGAACGAGCAGTACTTC	CASSSRSLNEQYF
13	TRBV7-8	.	.	TRBJ2-7	TGTGCCAGCAGCTCCGGACACCTCTACGAGCAGTACTTC	CASSSGHLYEQYF
17	TRBV5-4	.	.	TRBJ2-6	TGTGCCAGCAGCTTGGGGGCTTTTGGCTCTGGGGCCAACGTCCTGACTTTC	CASSLGAFGSGANVLTF
15	TRBV7-9	TRBD1	.	TRBJ1-5	TGTGCCAGCAGCTCAGACAGGGGAACGGGCCAGCCCCAGCATTTT	CASSSDRGTGQPQHF
14	TRBV19	TRBD1	few	TRBJ1-2	TGTGCCAGTAGTAAGACAGGGGCCTCATATGGCTACACCTTC	CASSKTGASYGYTF
15	TRBV7-2	.	.	TRBJ1-1	TGTGCCAGCAGCCCAGCCCTGGGCCGGTACTCTGAAGCTTTCTTT	CASSPALGRYSEAFF
15	TRBV7-8	.	.	TRBJ1-5	TGTGCCAGCAGCTTAGCGTTCGGGGGCAATCAGCCCCAGCATTTT	CASSLAFGGNQPQHF
18	TRBV6-7	TRBD2	.	TRBJ2-7	TGTGCCAGCAGTTACTCTTCCCTTAGCGGGAGGCGTCCCTACGAGCAGTACTTC	CASSYSSLSGRRPYEQYF
12	TRBV2	.	.	TRBJ2-1	TGTGCCAGCAGCCGGGGGAGGTATGAGCAGTTCTTC	CASSRGRYEQFF
12	TRBV24-1	.	.	TRBJ2-7	TGTGCCACCAGTGCGAACGGGTACGAGCAGTACTTC	CATSANGYEQYF
15	TRBV4-1	TRBD1	.	TRBJ2-7	TGCGCCAGCAGCCAAGCCTCGGACAGGACCTACGAGCAGTACTTC	CASSQASDRTYEQYF
15	TRBV6-5	.	.	TRBJ2-2	TGTGCCAGCAGTTACTCGTTTCTGAACACCGGGGAGCTGTTTTTT	CASSYSFLNTGELFF
17	TRBV15	.	.	TRBJ2-2	TGTGCCACCAGCAGAGATCAGGGGATAGCGAACACCGGGGAGCTGTTTTTT	CATSRDQGIANTGELFF
18	TRBV3-1/TRBV3-2	.	few	TRBJ2-1	TGTGCCAGCAGCCAAGGGTCCCAAGCGGAAAGCTCCTACAATGAGCAGTTCTTC	CASSQGSQAESSYNEQFF
16	TRBV28	TRBD1	.	TRBJ1-5	TGTGCCAGCAGTTTACCAGGACAGGCTGGGAATCAGCCCCAGCATTTT	CASSLPGQAGNQPQHF
17	TRBV7-2	.	.	TRBJ2-5	TGTGCCAGCAGCGTTCACACCGGGACTGTTAAACAAGAGACCCAGTACTTC	CASSVHTGTVKQETQYF
14	TRBV6-5	.	.	TRBJ1-2	TGTGCCAGCAGTAACATTGCGGGGTTTGTAGGCTACACCTTC	CASSNIAGFVGYTF